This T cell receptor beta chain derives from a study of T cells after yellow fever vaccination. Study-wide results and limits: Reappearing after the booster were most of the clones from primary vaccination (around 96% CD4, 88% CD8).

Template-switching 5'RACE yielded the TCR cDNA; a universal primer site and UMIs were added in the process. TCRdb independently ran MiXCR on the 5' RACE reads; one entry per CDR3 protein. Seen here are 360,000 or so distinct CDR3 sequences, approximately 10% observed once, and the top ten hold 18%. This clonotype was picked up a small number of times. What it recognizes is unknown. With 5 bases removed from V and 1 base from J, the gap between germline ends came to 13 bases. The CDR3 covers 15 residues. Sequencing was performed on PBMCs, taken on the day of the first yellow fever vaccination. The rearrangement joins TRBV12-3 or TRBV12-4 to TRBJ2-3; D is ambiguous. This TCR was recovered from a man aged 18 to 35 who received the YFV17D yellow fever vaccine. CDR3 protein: CASSPPMFGTDTQYF. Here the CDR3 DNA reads TGTGCCAGCAGTCCCCCCATGTTTGGCACAGATACGCAGTATTTT.